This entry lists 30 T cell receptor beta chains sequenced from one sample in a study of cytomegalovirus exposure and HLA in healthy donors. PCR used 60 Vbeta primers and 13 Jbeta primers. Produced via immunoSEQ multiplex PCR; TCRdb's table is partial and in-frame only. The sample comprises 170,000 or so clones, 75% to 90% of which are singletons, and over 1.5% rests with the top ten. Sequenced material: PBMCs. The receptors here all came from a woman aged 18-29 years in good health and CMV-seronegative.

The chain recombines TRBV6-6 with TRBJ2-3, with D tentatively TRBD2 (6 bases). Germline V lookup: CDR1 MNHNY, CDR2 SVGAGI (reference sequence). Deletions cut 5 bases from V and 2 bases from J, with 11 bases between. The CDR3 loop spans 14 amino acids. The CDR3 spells CASSDGGLTDTQYF. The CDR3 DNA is TGTGCCAGCAGTGACGGAGGGCTCACAGATACGCAGTATTTT.

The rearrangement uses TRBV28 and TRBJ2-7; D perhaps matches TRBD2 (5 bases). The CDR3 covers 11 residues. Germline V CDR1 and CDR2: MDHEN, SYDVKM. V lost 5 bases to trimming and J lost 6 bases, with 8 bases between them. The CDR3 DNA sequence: TGTGCCAGCAGTGAGAGGGCCGAGCAGTACTTC. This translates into CASSERAEQYF.

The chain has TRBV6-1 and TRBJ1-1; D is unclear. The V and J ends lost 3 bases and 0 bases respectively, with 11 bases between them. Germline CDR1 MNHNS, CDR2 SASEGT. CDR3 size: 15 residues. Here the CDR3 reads CASSDRKIMNTEAFF. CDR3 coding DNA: TGTGCCAGCAGTGACAGGAAAATAATGAACACTGAAGCTTTCTTT.

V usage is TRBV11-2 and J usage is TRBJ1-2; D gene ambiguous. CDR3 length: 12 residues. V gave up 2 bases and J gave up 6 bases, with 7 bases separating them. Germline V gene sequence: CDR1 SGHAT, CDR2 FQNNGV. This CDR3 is CASSLLRDGYTF. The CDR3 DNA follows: TGTGCCAGCAGCTTATTGCGGGATGGCTACACCTTC.

Written as DNA, the CDR3 is TGTGCCAGCAGAGCTAGCGGGAGTATGACGTTCTTC. Protein product: CASRASGSMTFF. The V and J genes are TRBV28 and TRBJ2-1, with 10 nucleotides matching TRBD2. Germline loops: CDR1 MDHEN, CDR2 SYDVKM. The CDR3 spans 12 residues. V shed 6 bases and J 15 bases; nucleotides not matched to a gene: 8.

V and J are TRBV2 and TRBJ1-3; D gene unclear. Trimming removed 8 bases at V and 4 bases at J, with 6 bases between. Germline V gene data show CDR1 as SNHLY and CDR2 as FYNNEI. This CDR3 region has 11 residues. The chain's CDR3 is CASRAGNTIYF. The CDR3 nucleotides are TGTGCCAGCCGAGCGGGAAACACCATATATTTT.

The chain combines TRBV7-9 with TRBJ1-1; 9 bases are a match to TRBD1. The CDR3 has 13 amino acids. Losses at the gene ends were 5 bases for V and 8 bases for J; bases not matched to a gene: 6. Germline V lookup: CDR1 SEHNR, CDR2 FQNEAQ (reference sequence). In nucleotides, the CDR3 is TGTGCCAGCAGCCCCGGGACAGGGAAGGAAGCTTTCTTT. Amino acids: CASSPGTGKEAFF.

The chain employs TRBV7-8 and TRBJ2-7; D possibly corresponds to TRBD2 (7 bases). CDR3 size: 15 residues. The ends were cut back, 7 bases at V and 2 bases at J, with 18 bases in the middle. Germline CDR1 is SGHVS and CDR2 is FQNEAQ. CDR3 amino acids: CASTGGSLDTYEQYF. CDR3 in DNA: TGTGCCAGCACGGGGGGCTCACTAGACACCTACGAGCAGTACTTC.

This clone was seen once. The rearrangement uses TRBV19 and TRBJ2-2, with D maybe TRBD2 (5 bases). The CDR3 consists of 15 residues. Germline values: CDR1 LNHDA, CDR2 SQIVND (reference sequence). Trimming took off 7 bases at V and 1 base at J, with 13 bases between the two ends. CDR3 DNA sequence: TGTGCCAGTAACAAAGGACTGATGAACACCGGGGAGCTGTTTTTT. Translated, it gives CASNKGLMNTGELFF.

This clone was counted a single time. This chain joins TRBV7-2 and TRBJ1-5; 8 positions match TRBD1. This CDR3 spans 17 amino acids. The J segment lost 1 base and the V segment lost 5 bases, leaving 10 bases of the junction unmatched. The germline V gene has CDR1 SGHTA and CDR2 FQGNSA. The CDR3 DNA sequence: TGTGCCAGCAGCGTCGTCTCCAGGGGGCGCAGCAATCAGCCCCAGCATTTT. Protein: CASSVVSRGRSNQPQHF.

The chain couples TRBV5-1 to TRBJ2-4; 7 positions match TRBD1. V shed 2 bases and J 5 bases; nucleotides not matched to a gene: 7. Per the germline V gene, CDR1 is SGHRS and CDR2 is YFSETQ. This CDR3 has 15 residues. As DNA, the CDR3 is TGCGCCAGCAGCTTCATGACAGGGAGAGAAAACATTCAGTACTTC. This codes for CASSFMTGRENIQYF.

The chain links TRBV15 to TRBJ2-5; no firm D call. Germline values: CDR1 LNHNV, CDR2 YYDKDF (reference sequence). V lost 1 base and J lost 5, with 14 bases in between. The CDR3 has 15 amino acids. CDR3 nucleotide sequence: TGTGCCACCAGCAGAGTCCTAATATCGTCGGAGACCCAGTACTTC. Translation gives CATSRVLISSETQYF. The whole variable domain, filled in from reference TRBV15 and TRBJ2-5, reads DAMVIQNPRYQVTQFGKPVTLSCSQTLNHNVMYWYQQKSSQAPKLLFHYYDKDFNNEADTPDNFQSRRPNTSFCFLDIRSPGLGDTAMYLCATSRVLISSETQYFGPGTRLLVL.

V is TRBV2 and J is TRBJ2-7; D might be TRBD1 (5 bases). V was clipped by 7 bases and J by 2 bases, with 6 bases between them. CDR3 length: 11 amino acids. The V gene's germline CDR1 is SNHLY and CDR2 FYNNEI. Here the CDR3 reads CASTDTYEQYF. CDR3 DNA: TGTGCCAGCACGGACACCTACGAGCAGTACTTC.

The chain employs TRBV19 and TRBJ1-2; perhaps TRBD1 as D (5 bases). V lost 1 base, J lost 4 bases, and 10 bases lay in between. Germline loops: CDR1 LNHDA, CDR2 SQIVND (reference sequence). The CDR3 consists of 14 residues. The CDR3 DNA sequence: TGTGCCAGTAGTATAGGGGGGGGAACCTATGGCTACACCTTC. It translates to CASSIGGGTYGYTF. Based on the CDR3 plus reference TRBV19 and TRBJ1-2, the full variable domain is DGGITQSPKYLFRKEGQNVTLSCEQNLNHDAMYWYRQDPGQGLRLIYYSQIVNDFQKGDIAEGYSVSREKKESFPLTVTSAQKNPTAFYLCASSIGGGTYGYTFGSGTRLTVV.

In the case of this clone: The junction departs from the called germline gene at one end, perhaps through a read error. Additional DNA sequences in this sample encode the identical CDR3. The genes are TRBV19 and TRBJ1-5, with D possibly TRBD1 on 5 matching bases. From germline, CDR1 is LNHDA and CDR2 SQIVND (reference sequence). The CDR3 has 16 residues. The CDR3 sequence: CASSIVTWGAWQPQHF. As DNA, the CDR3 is TGTGCCAGCAGTATAGTAACTTGGGGCGCATGGCAGCCCCAGCATTTT.

In DNA form, the CDR3 reads TGTGCCAGCAGCTTTAACAGTTTCAATGAGCAGTTCTTC. Protein: CASSFNSFNEQFF. V and J are TRBV7-8 and TRBJ2-1; D remains unclear. The CDR3 covers 13 residues. Trimming took off 3 bases at V and 6 bases at J, with 9 bases between the two ends. Germline CDR1 reads SGHVS; CDR2 reads FQNEAQ.

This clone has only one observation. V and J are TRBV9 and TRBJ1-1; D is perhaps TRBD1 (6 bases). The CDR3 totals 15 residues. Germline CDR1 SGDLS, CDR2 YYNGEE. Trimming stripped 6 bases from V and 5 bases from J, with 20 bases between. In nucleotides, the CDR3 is TGTGCCAGCACCCCCTTGGGGGCCGGGGGGACTGAAGCTTTCTTT. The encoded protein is CASTPLGAGGTEAFF. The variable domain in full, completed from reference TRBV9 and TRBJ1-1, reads DSGVTQTPKHLITATGQRVTLRCSPRSGDLSVYWYQQSLDQGLQFLIQYYNGEERAKGNILERFSAQQFPDLHSELNLSSLELGDSALYFCASTPLGAGGTEAFFGQGTRLTVV.

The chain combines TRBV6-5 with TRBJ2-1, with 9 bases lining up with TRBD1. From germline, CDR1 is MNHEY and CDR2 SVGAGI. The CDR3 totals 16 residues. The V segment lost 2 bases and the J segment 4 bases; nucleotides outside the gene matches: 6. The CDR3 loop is CASSYTTGGRYNEQFF. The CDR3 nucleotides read TGTGCCAGCAGTTACACTACAGGGGGCCGATACAATGAGCAGTTCTTC.

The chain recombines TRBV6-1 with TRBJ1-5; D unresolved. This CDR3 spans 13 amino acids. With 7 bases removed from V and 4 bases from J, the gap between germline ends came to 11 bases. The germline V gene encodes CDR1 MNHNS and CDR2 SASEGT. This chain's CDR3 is CASTKISNQPQHF. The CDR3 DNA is TGTGCCAGCACAAAGATTAGTAATCAGCCCCAGCATTTT.

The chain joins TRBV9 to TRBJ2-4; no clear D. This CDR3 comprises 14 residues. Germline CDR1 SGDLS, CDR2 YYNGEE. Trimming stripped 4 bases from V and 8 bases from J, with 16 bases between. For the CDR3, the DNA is TGTGCCAGCAGCCCCGGAGTTAAGGCTGACATTCAGTACTTC. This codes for CASSPGVKADIQYF.

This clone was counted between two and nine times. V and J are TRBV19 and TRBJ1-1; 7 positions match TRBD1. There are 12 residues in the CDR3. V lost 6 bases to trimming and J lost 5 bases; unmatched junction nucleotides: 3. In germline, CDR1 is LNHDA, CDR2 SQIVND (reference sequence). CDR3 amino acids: CASRTGKTEAFF. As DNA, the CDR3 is TGTGCCAGTAGGACAGGGAAGACTGAAGCTTTCTTT.

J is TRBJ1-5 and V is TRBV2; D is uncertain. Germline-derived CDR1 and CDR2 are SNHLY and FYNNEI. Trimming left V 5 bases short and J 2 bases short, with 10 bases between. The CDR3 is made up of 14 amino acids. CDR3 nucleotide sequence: TGTGCCAGCAGTCCAGACATCCGCAATCAGCCCCAGCATTTT. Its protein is CASSPDIRNQPQHF.

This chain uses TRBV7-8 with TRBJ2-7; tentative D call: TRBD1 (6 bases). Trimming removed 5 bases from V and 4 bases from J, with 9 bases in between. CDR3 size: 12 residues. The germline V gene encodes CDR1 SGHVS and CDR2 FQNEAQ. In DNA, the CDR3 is TGTGCCAGCAGCCGAGGGGGTTACGAGCAGTACTTC. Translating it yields CASSRGGYEQYF.

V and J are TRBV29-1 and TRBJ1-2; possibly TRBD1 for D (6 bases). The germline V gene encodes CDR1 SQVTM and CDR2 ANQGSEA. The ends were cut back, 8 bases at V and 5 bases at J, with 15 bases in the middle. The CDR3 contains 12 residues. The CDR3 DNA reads TGCAGCATGACGGGGGGCCAGTATGGCTACACCTTC. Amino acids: CSMTGGQYGYTF.

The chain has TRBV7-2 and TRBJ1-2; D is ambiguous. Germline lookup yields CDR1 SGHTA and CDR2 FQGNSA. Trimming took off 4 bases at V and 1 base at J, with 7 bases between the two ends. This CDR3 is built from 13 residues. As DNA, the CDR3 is TGTGCCAGCAGCTCAGATATTAACTATGGCTACACCTTC. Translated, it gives CASSSDINYGYTF. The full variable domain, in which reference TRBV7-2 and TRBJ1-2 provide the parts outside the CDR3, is GAGVSQSPSNKVTEKGKDVELRCDPISGHTALYWYRQSLGQGLEFLIYFQGNSAPDKSGLPSDRFSAERTGGSVSTLTIQRTQQEDSAVYLCASSSDINYGYTFGSGTRLTVV.

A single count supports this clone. The CDR3 loop reads CASSLSPGYYGYTF. In nucleotides, the CDR3 is TGTGCCAGCAGCTTAAGCCCGGGGTACTATGGCTACACCTTC. The chain joins TRBV7-3 to TRBJ1-2; no reliable D call. This CDR3 region has 14 residues. Trimming shortened V by 1 base and J by 3 bases, and 9 bases separated the two germline ends. The germline CDR1 and CDR2 sequences are SGHTA and FQGTGA.

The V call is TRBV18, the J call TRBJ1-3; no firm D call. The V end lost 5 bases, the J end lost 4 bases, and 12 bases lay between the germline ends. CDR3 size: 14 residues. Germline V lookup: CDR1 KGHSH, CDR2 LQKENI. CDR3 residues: CASSAEAGGNTIYF. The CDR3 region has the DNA TGTGCCAGCTCAGCGGAGGCTGGAGGAAACACCATATATTTT.

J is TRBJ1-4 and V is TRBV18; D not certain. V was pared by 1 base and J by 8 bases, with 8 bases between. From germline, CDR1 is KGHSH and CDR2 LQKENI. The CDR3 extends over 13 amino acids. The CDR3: CASSPRLEEKLFF. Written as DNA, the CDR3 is TGTGCCAGCTCACCACGGTTGGAGGAAAAACTGTTTTTT.

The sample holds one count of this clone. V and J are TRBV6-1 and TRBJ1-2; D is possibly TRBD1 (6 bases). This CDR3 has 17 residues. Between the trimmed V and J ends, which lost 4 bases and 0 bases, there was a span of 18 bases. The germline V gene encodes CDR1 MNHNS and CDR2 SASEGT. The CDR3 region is CASSVRDTFLANYGYTF. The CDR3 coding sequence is TGTGCCAGCAGTGTCCGGGACACCTTTTTAGCTAACTATGGCTACACCTTC.

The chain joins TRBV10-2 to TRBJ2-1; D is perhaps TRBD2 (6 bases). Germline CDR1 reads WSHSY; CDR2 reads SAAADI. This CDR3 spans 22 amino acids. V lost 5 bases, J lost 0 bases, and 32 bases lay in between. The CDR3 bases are TGCGCCAGCAGTCCAAACTCCCAACTAGCCGTATCGCTTAGCACCTCCTACAATGAGCAGTTCTTC. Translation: CASSPNSQLAVSLSTSYNEQFF.